This TCR beta chain was retrieved from a study of T cells in Graves' hyperthyroidism and ophthalmopathy. This clonotype was recorded many times. The CDR3 has 13 amino acids. Trimming removed 6 bases from V and 6 bases from J, with 14 bases in between. The germline V gene encodes CDR1 MNHNS and CDR2 SASEGT. Researchers amplified the TCR beta CDR3 regions from RNA transcripts. The TCR CDR3 first-round RT-PCR relied on the HTBI primer set. One entry per CDR3 protein, called by TCRdb with MiXCR from the multiplex PCR reads. This table holds more than 300,000 distinct CDR3 sequences, less than 20% found once.

Sequencing input: blood. J is TRBJ1-1 and V is TRBV6-1, with D tentatively TRBD1 (6 bases). The sequence derives from a man aged 18-30 years with Graves' ophthalmopathy. This CDR3 is CASRIGQFSEAFF. The CDR3 DNA reads TGTGCCAGCAGAATCGGACAGTTCTCTGAAGCTTTCTTT.